Listed below are T cell receptor beta chains from one sample, sequenced in a study of T cells in localized non-small cell lung cancer. Assay: immunoSEQ multiplex PCR; the TCRdb copy retains only in-frame clones and omits some. Of approximately 80,000 clones in the sample, 70% to 90% were seen once. The material sequenced was peripheral blood, taken before any cancer treatment. Receptor source: a female donor at least 60 years old with stage I lung adenocarcinoma. CDR3s include the opening cysteine and the closing phenylalanine or tryptophan. Each record gives: J gene, V gene, D gene, clone size, CDR3 DNA, CDR3 protein. A D gene is named only where the DNA matches it firmly. Rows may omit the clone size; those that give it use once, few, many or a size class.

J: TRBJ2-3; V: TRBV9; D: NA; size: NA; DNA: TGTGCCAGCAGCGTAGACCCAGAGGAAACAGATACGCAGTATTTT; CDR3: CASSVDPEETDTQYF
J: TRBJ1-2; V: TRBV7-9; D: NA; size: NA; DNA: TGTGCCAGCAGCTCCCAATTTCCCTATGGCTACACCTTC; CDR3: CASSSQFPYGYTF
J: TRBJ1-5; V: TRBV30; D: NA; size: NA; DNA: TGTGCCTGGAGTGGTCCCGATCAGCCCCAGCATTTT; CDR3: CAWSGPDQPQHF
J: TRBJ1-6; V: TRBV30; D: NA; size: NA; DNA: TGTGCCTGGAGTGTAACAGGAGGGAATTCACCCCTCCACTTT; CDR3: CAWSVTGGNSPLHF
J: TRBJ1-1; V: TRBV28; D: TRBD1; size: NA; DNA: TGTGCCAGCATTCTTCAGGGGGGGAACACTGAAGCTTTCTTT; CDR3: CASILQGGNTEAFF
J: TRBJ1-1; V: TRBV9; D: NA; size: few; DNA: TGTGCCAGCAGCGTCGAACTTAACACTGAAGCTTTCTTT; CDR3: CASSVELNTEAFF
J: TRBJ1-2; V: TRBV5-1; D: TRBD1; size: NA; DNA: TGCGCCAGCAGCCTCACTATTACATCCGGGACAGATGGCTACACCTTC; CDR3: CASSLTITSGTDGYTF
J: TRBJ1-4; V: TRBV7-9; D: NA; size: many; DNA: TGTGCCAGCAGCTTTTCGAGGAATGAAAAACTGTTTTTT; CDR3: CASSFSRNEKLFF
J: TRBJ1-1; V: TRBV7-8; D: NA; size: NA; DNA: TGTGCCAGCAGCTTAGGATTAGGGAATGAAGCTTTCTTT; CDR3: CASSLGLGNEAFF
J: TRBJ2-5; V: TRBV18; D: NA; size: few; DNA: TGTGCCAGCTCCTCCACCAGAGGAATCCGGAGAGGAGAGACCCAGTACTTC; CDR3: CASSSTRGIRRGETQYF
J: TRBJ2-1; V: TRBV7-2; D: TRBD1; size: few; DNA: TGTGCCAGCAGCTTACCCAGGGGGTTGGGTGAGCAGTTCTTC; CDR3: CASSLPRGLGEQFF
J: TRBJ2-7; V: TRBV7-8; D: NA; size: NA; DNA: TGTGCCAGCAGCTTAAGTGCAGTTAACTACGAGCAGTACTTC; CDR3: CASSLSAVNYEQYF
J: TRBJ2-1; V: TRBV7-2; D: TRBD2; size: NA; DNA: TGTGCCAGCAGCTTAGCAAACATAGCGGGAGCTTTCTCCCCTGAGCAGTTCTTC; CDR3: CASSLANIAGAFSPEQFF
J: TRBJ1-5; V: TRBV5-6; D: NA; size: NA; DNA: TGTGCCAGCAGCCCCACAGGATACAGCGGCCAGCCCCAGCATTTT; CDR3: CASSPTGYSGQPQHF
J: TRBJ1-4; V: TRBV19; D: TRBD1; size: NA; DNA: TGTGCCAGTAGTGTCAGGACAGGTGCGTCCAATTTGAAGGCAACTAATGAAAAACTGTTTTTT; CDR3: CASSVRTGASNLKATNEKLFF
J: TRBJ1-2; V: TRBV27; D: NA; size: NA; DNA: TGTGCCAGCAGTTTAAACAGGAGAAATGGCTACACCTTC; CDR3: CASSLNRRNGYTF
J: TRBJ1-2; V: TRBV29-1; D: NA; size: NA; DNA: TGCAGCGTTGAAGACAGGGGTGGCTACACCTTC; CDR3: CSVEDRGGYTF
J: TRBJ2-7; V: TRBV30; D: TRBD2; size: NA; DNA: TGTGCCTGGAGTTTGGGACTAGGAGGCCCCTACGAGCAGTACTTC; CDR3: CAWSLGLGGPYEQYF
J: TRBJ2-7; V: TRBV19; D: TRBD1; size: NA; DNA: TGTGCCAGTAGTATGAGCGGACAGGCAGCCTACGAGCAGTACTTC; CDR3: CASSMSGQAAYEQYF
J: TRBJ1-1; V: TRBV6-4; D: NA; size: NA; DNA: TGTGCCAGCAGTGATTTCGTGGGGGCTGAAGCTTTCTTT; CDR3: CASSDFVGAEAFF
J: TRBJ2-7; V: TRBV9; D: TRBD1; size: NA; DNA: TGTGCCAGCAGCGCTGCCGGGACAGGACGTAGGTACTTC; CDR3: CASSAAGTGRRYF
J: TRBJ2-7; V: TRBV9; D: NA; size: NA; DNA: TGTGCCAGCAGCGTAGGGGTCGAATCCTACGAGCAGTACTTC; CDR3: CASSVGVESYEQYF
J: TRBJ1-2; V: TRBV27; D: NA; size: NA; DNA: TGTGCCAGCAGTCAGGGACCGCTGAGGGGCTACACCTTC; CDR3: CASSQGPLRGYTF
J: TRBJ2-3; V: TRBV6-4; D: TRBD2; size: NA; DNA: TGTGCCAGCAGTGCGGCGGGGGGGTTGATAACAGATACGCAGTATTTT; CDR3: CASSAAGGLITDTQYF
J: TRBJ2-6; V: TRBV4-3; D: NA; size: NA; DNA: TGCGCCAGCAGCCAAGAGGGTTCTGGGGCCAACGTCCTGACTTTC; CDR3: CASSQEGSGANVLTF
J: TRBJ1-1; V: TRBV6-5; D: NA; size: once; DNA: TGTGCCAGCAGTTACCCAGGGAACACTGAAGCTTTCTTT; CDR3: CASSYPGNTEAFF
J: TRBJ2-7; V: TRBV7-2; D: NA; size: NA; DNA: TGTGCCAGCTCCTTGCCGGGCTCCTACGAGCAGTACTTC; CDR3: CASSLPGSYEQYF
J: TRBJ2-7; V: TRBV7-2; D: TRBD2; size: NA; DNA: TGTGCCAGCAGCTTAACTAGCGGGTACGAGCAGTACTTC; CDR3: CASSLTSGYEQYF
J: TRBJ1-4; V: TRBV6-1; D: NA; size: NA; DNA: TGTGCCAGCAGTGAAGGGACCCGAGGGGGTGAAAAACTGTTTTTT; CDR3: CASSEGTRGGEKLFF
J: TRBJ2-1; V: TRBV5-1; D: NA; size: NA; DNA: TGCGCCAGCAGCTTGGCGGGATCATACAATGAGCAGTTCTTC; CDR3: CASSLAGSYNEQFF
J: TRBJ1-2; V: TRBV28; D: TRBD1; size: NA; DNA: TGTGCCAGCAGTTTTGGAGGGGGCGATAACTATGGCTACACCTTC; CDR3: CASSFGGGDNYGYTF
J: TRBJ1-5; V: TRBV7-2; D: TRBD1; size: NA; DNA: TGTGCCAGCAGACCTGGGACAGGGACAAATCAGCCCCAGCATTTT; CDR3: CASRPGTGTNQPQHF
J: TRBJ1-5; V: TRBV27; D: NA; size: NA; DNA: TGTGCCAGCAGTTTATCCGGGGGCGGTCAGCCCCAGCATTTT; CDR3: CASSLSGGGQPQHF
J: TRBJ1-6; V: TRBV27; D: NA; size: NA; DNA: TGTGCCAGCACCCCCCTGTGGGCGAGCTCCTATAATTCACCCCTCCACTTT; CDR3: CASTPLWASSYNSPLHF
J: TRBJ2-7; V: TRBV14; D: NA; size: NA; DNA: TGTGCCAGCAGCCTGGGGGGCGGAACCTACGAGCAGTACTTC; CDR3: CASSLGGGTYEQYF
J: TRBJ1-2; V: TRBV20-1; D: NA; size: NA; DNA: TGCAGTGCCTCAAGGGGAGCCGGCTACACCTTC; CDR3: CSASRGAGYTF
J: TRBJ1-1; V: TRBV5-5; D: NA; size: once; DNA: TGTGCCAGCAGCTTTACTTACGGGAACACTGAAGCTTTCTTT; CDR3: CASSFTYGNTEAFF
J: TRBJ2-2; V: TRBV9; D: TRBD1; size: NA; DNA: TGTGCCAGCAGCCTCCTGCTAGGGGGACAGTCGAACACCGGGGAGCTGTTTTTT; CDR3: CASSLLLGGQSNTGELFF
J: TRBJ1-5; V: TRBV5-4; D: TRBD1; size: NA; DNA: TGTGCCAGCAGTTACACCGGGACAGGGTTGTTTCAGCCCCAGCATTTT; CDR3: CASSYTGTGLFQPQHF
J: TRBJ2-5; V: TRBV7-3; D: TRBD2; size: NA; DNA: TGTGCCAGCAGCCTAGCGGGAGGGCCGGGGAGGGGAGTCCAAGAGACCCAGTACTTC; CDR3: CASSLAGGPGRGVQETQYF
J: TRBJ1-3; V: TRBV6-6; D: TRBD1; size: NA; DNA: TGTGCCAGCAGTTTCTTCAGGGGGGAAGGAAACACCATATATTTT; CDR3: CASSFFRGEGNTIYF